The next 9 T cell receptor beta chains were all read from a single sample in a study of regulatory dendritic cells for organ transplantation. Sorted T cells were CFSE-labeled and cultured around 5 days with allogeneic regulatory or mature dendritic cells at 1:10. What these receptors recognize is not known. Clones were read by immunoSEQ multiplex PCR, and TCRdb kept only the in-frame ones, dropping some. The profile shows 9,500 to 15,000 clones, just under 80% of them singletons. The sequencing input was naive CD8+ T cells from blood cultured with regulatory dendritic cells. The subset here: CD45RA+ naive T cells. The receptors shown here come from a human donor in good health.

The chain has TRBV14 and TRBJ2-7, with TRBD1 matching 9 bases. The CDR3 consists of 14 residues. V lost 4 bases to trimming and J lost 6 bases; unmatched junction nucleotides: 7. CDR1 SGHDN and CDR2 FVKESK come from the germline V gene. CDR3 nucleotides: TGTGCCAGCAGCCCCGGACAGGGGCCCCTCGAGCAGTACTTC. It yields the protein CASSPGQGPLEQYF.

This chain uses TRBV7-8 with TRBJ2-5; 11 nucleotides align to TRBD2. The CDR3 contains 16 residues. Germline V gives CDR1 SGHVS, CDR2 FQNEAQ. The ends lost 0 bases at V and 2 bases at J; junction bases unmatched: 2. As DNA, the CDR3 is TGTGCCAGCAGCTTAGCGTCTAGCGGGGGGCAAGAGACCCAGTACTTC. Translation: CASSLASSGGQETQYF.

The J gene is TRBJ2-1, the V gene TRBV7-8; TRBD1 aligns across 10 bases. The CDR3 is 17 amino acids. Looked up from germline, CDR1 is SGHVS and CDR2 is FQNEAQ. J gave up 8 bases and V 1 base, and 11 bases lay outside the gene matches. This CDR3 is CASSLVSRQGAFDEQFF. The CDR3 DNA reads as TGTGCCAGCAGCTTAGTAAGTAGACAGGGGGCTTTCGATGAGCAGTTCTTC.

This clone was found once. The J gene is TRBJ2-2, the V gene TRBV5-5; a weak D match, TRBD2 (5 bases). V lost 4 bases to trimming and J lost 7 bases, with 14 bases between them. In germline, CDR1 is SGHKS, CDR2 YYEKEE (reference sequence). The CDR3 runs to 14 residues. CDR3 in amino acids: CASSQNGGHGELFF. The CDR3 region has the DNA TGTGCCAGCAGCCAAAACGGAGGTCACGGGGAGCTGTTTTTT.

The gene calls are TRBV5-8 and TRBJ2-1, with D perhaps matching TRBD2 (7 bases). The germline V gene has CDR1 SGHTS and CDR2 YDEGEE. The CDR3 totals 13 residues. Trimming left V 2 bases short and J 9 bases short, with 12 bases between. The CDR3 DNA sequence: TGTGCCAGCAGCTTTGAGGGGGGGCGTGAGCAGTTCTTC. This gives the protein CASSFEGGREQFF.

The chain carries TRBV9 and TRBJ1-2; TRBD1 matches 8 bases. The germline V gene encodes CDR1 SGDLS and CDR2 YYNGEE. The length of the CDR3 is 18 residues. Germline trimming cut 0 bases from V and 0 bases from J; bases unmatched to any gene: 10. The CDR3 here is CASSVEQGVGRANYGYTF. The CDR3, as DNA: TGTGCCAGCAGCGTAGAACAGGGGGTTGGAAGGGCTAACTATGGCTACACCTTC.

The V gene is TRBV6-5, the J gene TRBJ2-4; possible D gene TRBD1, 6 bases. The CDR3 is 16 residues long. Germline V gives CDR1 MNHEY, CDR2 SVGAGI. Trimming shortened V by 2 bases and J by 0 bases, and 11 bases separated the two germline ends. CDR3 nucleotides: TGTGCCAGCAGTTACAGGACAGCTCTAGCCAAAAACATTCAGTACTTC. It is translated as CASSYRTALAKNIQYF.

The chain carries TRBV5-1 and TRBJ2-1; 7 nucleotides match TRBD2. The CDR3 runs 16 residues. The J segment lost 5 bases and the V segment lost 7 bases, leaving 15 bases of the junction unmatched. From germline, CDR1 is SGHRS and CDR2 YFSETQ. CDR3 protein: CASGLGGGLGHNEQFF. The DNA of the CDR3 is TGCGCCAGCGGCCTCGGCGGGGGTCTTGGCCACAATGAGCAGTTCTTC.

The rearrangement links TRBV7-9 to TRBJ1-2; D not resolved. CDR1 SEHNR and CDR2 FQNEAQ come from the germline V gene (reference sequence). The CDR3 loop spans 13 amino acids. V was trimmed by 7 bases and J by 4 bases, leaving 13 bases between them. The CDR3 DNA reads TGTGCCAGCAACCTAGGTGGCGGCTATGGCTACACCTTC. Translation: CASNLGGGYGYTF.